This T cell receptor (beta chain) was captured in a study of blood T cell repertoires in COVID-19. The wider study: Sites across the United States, Italy and Spain contributed samples from acute and convalescent COVID-19. Nucleic acid was either cDNA or gDNA, and it came from T cells, B-cell-depleted T cells, or PBMCs.

Here immunoSEQ multiplex PCR was the method, and the copy in TCRdb shows in-frame clones only, minus some. The sample records approximately 91,000 clones, 70% to 80% being singletons. Germline V lookup: CDR1 MDHEN, CDR2 SYDVKM. Trimming cost V 7 bases and J 4 bases; bases outside gene matches: 12. The CDR3 totals 16 residues. Material for sequencing was peripheral blood. The clonotype originates from a man aged 65 to 85 with acute or convalescent COVID-19. The chain employs TRBV28 and TRBJ2-2, with 7 bases aligning to TRBD1. CDR3 nucleotide sequence: TGTGCCAGCACTTCTTTGGGGACAGTCAGCACCGGGGAGCTGTTTTTT. Translating it yields CASTSLGTVSTGELFF.